The 20 T cell receptor beta chains given below trace back to one sample, sequenced in a study of OX40 agonist ivuxolimab in advanced cancers. Measured with immunoSEQ multiplex PCR; TCRdb has only the in-frame clones, and not every one. The sample has 50,000 to 75,000 clones; approximately 92% are singletons. Here the sequenced sample was CD4+ or CD8+ T cells sorted from blood, taken in a trial of the OX40 agonist ivuxolimab. These receptors originate from an adult with an advanced solid tumor such as melanoma, head and neck, liver or kidney cancer.

The table lists this clone with a count of one. The chain joins TRBV6-5 to TRBJ2-5, with 7 bases matching TRBD1. CDR1 MNHEY and CDR2 SVGAGI come from the germline V gene. J was trimmed by 4 bases and V by 4 bases; bases with no gene match: 6. The CDR3 consists of 14 residues. CDR3 nucleotides: TGTGCCAGCAGTTCCGCCGGGACAGCAGAGACCCAGTACTTC. This translates into CASSSAGTAETQYF.

The chain couples TRBV5-4 to TRBJ2-5, with 7 bases lining up with TRBD2. CDR3 size: 15 residues. Trimming removed 2 bases from V and 4 bases from J; junction bases left unmatched: 8. Germline CDR1 reads SGHNT; CDR2 reads YYREEE (reference sequence). The CDR3 loop is CASSLRKRGGETQYF. In DNA, the CDR3 is TGTGCCAGCAGCTTACGTAAGCGGGGAGGAGAGACCCAGTACTTC.

The V and J genes are TRBV9 and TRBJ1-3; 12 bases are a match to TRBD1. The V gene end was trimmed by 0 bases and the J gene end by 2 bases; junction bases not matched to a gene: 3. CDR1 is SGDLS, CDR2 YYNGEE, per germline. The CDR3 has 17 amino acids. The CDR3 DNA reads TGTGCCAGCAGCGTAGCTGGGACAGGGGGCACTGGAAACACCATATATTTT. Encoded protein: CASSVAGTGGTGNTIYF.

The genes are TRBV29-1 and TRBJ2-5; D possibly matches TRBD1 or TRBD2 (6 bases each). The germline CDR1 and CDR2 sequences are SQVTM and ANQGSEA. With 5 bases removed from V and 5 bases from J, the gap between germline ends came to 21 bases. The CDR3 has 15 residues. The CDR3 protein is CSVSGGNQAGETQYF. The CDR3 DNA reads TGCAGCGTTTCCGGGGGCAACCAAGCGGGCGAGACCCAGTACTTC.

The chain recombines TRBV10-3 with TRBJ1-1, with a weak D call TRBD1 (5 bases). Between the trimmed V and J ends, which lost 4 bases and 4 bases, there was a span of 10 bases. This CDR3 spans 13 amino acids. Germline-derived CDR1 and CDR2 are ENHRY and SYGVKD. The CDR3: CAISARGVTEAFF. In DNA, the CDR3 is TGTGCCATCAGTGCCCGGGGGGTCACTGAAGCTTTCTTT.

The chain links TRBV29-1 to TRBJ1-1; TRBD1 is a possible D gene (5 bases). The CDR3 is made up of 13 amino acids. CDR1 is SQVTM, CDR2 ANQGSEA, per germline. Trimming removed 7 bases from V and 1 base from J, with 13 bases in between. CDR3 residues: CSAQFGGNTEAFF. Here the CDR3 DNA reads TGCAGCGCCCAATTTGGGGGGAACACTGAAGCTTTCTTT. The full variable domain, in which reference TRBV29-1 and TRBJ1-1 provide the parts outside the CDR3, is SAVISQKPSRDICQRGTSLTIQCQVDSQVTMMFWYRQQPGQSLTLIATANQGSEATYESGFVIDKFPISRPNLTFSTLTVSNMSPEDSSIYLCSAQFGGNTEAFFGQGTRLTVV.

This clone was picked up one time. The chain links TRBV4-2 to TRBJ1-3, with 7 positions matching TRBD1. V shed 3 bases and J 2 bases; nucleotides not matched to a gene: 4. CDR1 and CDR2 from the germline V gene are LGHNA and YNFKEQ. This CDR3 is 15 amino acids long. The CDR3 is CASSQTGIPGNTIYF. The CDR3 DNA reads as TGTGCCAGCAGCCAGACAGGGATCCCTGGAAACACCATATATTTT.

This rearrangement joins TRBV30 to TRBJ2-1; D is undetermined. CDR1 GTSNPN and CDR2 SVGIG come from the germline V gene (reference sequence). The V and J ends lost 0 bases and 5 bases respectively, with 11 bases between them. The CDR3 has 14 amino acids. CDR3 loop: CAWSVGSGHNEQFF. The CDR3 DNA is TGTGCCTGGAGTGTAGGGTCGGGCCACAATGAGCAGTTCTTC.

This chain connects TRBV15 to TRBJ1-4; no clear D gene. The CDR3 covers 16 residues. V was clipped by 2 bases and J by 7 bases, with 17 bases between them. Germline V CDR1 and CDR2: LNHNV, YYDKDF (reference sequence). The CDR3 sequence is CATSRTRGSGVEKLFF. CDR3 coding DNA: TGTGCCACCAGCAGAACCCGCGGGAGTGGGGTTGAAAAACTGTTTTTT.

This clone was recorded only once. The rearrangement links TRBV19 to TRBJ2-4; 7 positions agree with TRBD2. Germline V gene lookup returns CDR1 LNHDA and CDR2 SQIVND (reference sequence). The J segment lost 0 bases and the V segment lost 6 bases, leaving 8 bases of the junction unmatched. The CDR3 length is 16 residues. The chain's CDR3 is CASRNHGGGAKNIQYF. The CDR3 nucleotides read TGTGCCAGTAGGAACCACGGCGGGGGAGCCAAAAACATTCAGTACTTC.

This clone was seen just once. The J gene is TRBJ2-5, the V gene TRBV7-3, with a tentative D call TRBD1 (6 bases). Germline CDR1 reads SGHTA; CDR2 reads FQGTGA. Trimming cost V 5 bases and J 4 bases, with 11 bases left between them. This CDR3 contains 13 residues. The CDR3 here is CASSQGPGETQYF. The CDR3 DNA reads TGTGCCAGCAGCCAGGGGCCTGGAGAGACCCAGTACTTC.

This sequence joins TRBV7-9 and TRBJ2-1; either TRBD1 or TRBD2 may fit D (6 bases each). The V gene's germline CDR1 is SEHNR and CDR2 FQNEAQ (reference sequence). The CDR3 has 13 amino acids. V shed 5 bases and J shed 6 bases, with 11 bases lying between them. This chain's CDR3 is CASSGGRVNEQFF. DNA of the CDR3: TGTGCCAGCAGCGGGGGGCGGGTCAATGAGCAGTTCTTC.

The rearrangement uses TRBV7-2 and TRBJ2-1; 12 nucleotides agree with TRBD2. This CDR3 has 16 residues. Per the germline V gene, CDR1 is SGHTA and CDR2 is FQGNSA. The junction had 3 bases not matched to a gene; V was cut back by 4 bases and J by 2 bases. CDR3 sequence reads: CASSSRTSGAYNEQFF. The DNA of the CDR3 is TGTGCCAGCAGCTCCAGGACTAGCGGGGCCTACAATGAGCAGTTCTTC. Together with reference TRBV7-2 and TRBJ2-1, the CDR3 gives the full variable domain: GAGVSQSPSNKVTEKGKDVELRCDPISGHTALYWYRQSLGQGLEFLIYFQGNSAPDKSGLPSDRFSAERTGGSVSTLTIQRTQQEDSAVYLCASSSRTSGAYNEQFFGPGTRLTVL.

This clone occurred a few times. The rearrangement joins TRBV30 to TRBJ1-4; TRBD1 is a possible D gene (6 bases). Deletions cut 0 bases from V and 3 bases from J, with 14 bases between. The length of the CDR3 is 16 residues. The germline V gene encodes CDR1 GTSNPN and CDR2 SVGIG (reference sequence). CDR3 in amino acids: CAWSVGGATPNEKLFF. The CDR3 nucleotides are TGTGCCTGGAGTGTCGGGGGCGCTACTCCTAATGAAAAACTGTTTTTT. The whole variable domain, filled in from reference TRBV30 and TRBJ1-4, reads SQTIHQWPATLVQPVGSPLSLECTVEGTSNPNLYWYRQAAGRGLQLLFYSVGIGQISSEVPQNLSASRPQDRQFILSSKKLLLSDSGFYLCAWSVGGATPNEKLFFGSGTQLSVL.

The genes are TRBV5-6 and TRBJ1-1; D may be TRBD1 (5 bases). The V gene's germline CDR1 is SGHDT and CDR2 YYEEEE. V was pared by 3 bases and J by 5 bases, with 23 bases between. This CDR3 region has 17 residues. This chain's CDR3 is CASSSTPGGVGETEAFF. CDR3 in DNA: TGTGCCAGCAGCTCGACCCCTGGGGGGGTGGGTGAAACTGAAGCTTTCTTT.

This clone was picked up one time. This chain connects TRBV11-2 to TRBJ2-5; 7 nucleotides agree with TRBD2. The CDR3 totals 14 residues. Germline V gives CDR1 SGHAT, CDR2 FQNNGV. V shed 1 base and J 4 bases; nucleotides not matched to a gene: 3. As DNA, the CDR3 is TGTGCCAGCAGCTTAGCTCCGGGAGGAGAGACCCAGTACTTC. It translates to CASSLAPGGETQYF. Looking up the rest from reference TRBV11-2 and TRBJ2-5 gives the full variable domain: EAGVAQSPRYKIIEKRQSVAFWCNPISGHATLYWYQQILGQGPKLLIQFQNNGVVDDSQLPKDRFSAERLKGVDSTLKIQPAKLEDSAVYLCASSLAPGGETQYFGPGTRLLVL.

This sequence joins TRBV6-6 and TRBJ2-1; D ambiguous. The CDR3 has 15 amino acids. CDR1 MNHNY and CDR2 SVGAGI come from the germline V gene (reference sequence). Trimming removed 5 bases from V and 5 bases from J, with 16 bases in between. The CDR3 sequence: CASSRLLKSDNEQFF. Here the CDR3 DNA reads TGTGCCAGCAGTAGGCTCCTGAAGAGTGACAATGAGCAGTTCTTC.

This clone was picked up a small number of times. The J gene is TRBJ2-7, the V gene TRBV5-4; the D gene is possibly TRBD2 (6 bases). Germline V gives CDR1 SGHNT, CDR2 YYREEE (reference sequence). This CDR3 is 18 amino acids long. Trimming pared 0 bases from V and 2 bases from J, leaving 21 bases between. CDR3 sequence: CASSLAASGGLTPYEQYF. As DNA, the CDR3 is TGTGCCAGCAGCTTGGCGGCATCTGGAGGGCTCACTCCCTACGAGCAGTACTTC.

V usage is TRBV9 and J usage is TRBJ1-5, with a tentative D call TRBD1 (5 bases). The CDR3 has 15 amino acids. V gave up 0 bases and J gave up 4 bases, with 11 bases separating them. Looked up from germline, CDR1 is SGDLS and CDR2 is YYNGEE. CDR3 protein: CASSVGPGSNQPQHF. Written as DNA, the CDR3 is TGTGCCAGCAGCGTAGGGCCAGGGTCGAATCAGCCCCAGCATTTT.

The chain has TRBV5-1 and TRBJ1-1; unclear D gene. V was clipped by 0 bases and J by 2 bases, with 5 bases between them. The CDR3 is made up of 13 amino acids. Germline CDR1 and CDR2: SGHRS and YFSETQ. The CDR3 bases are TGCGCCAGCAGCTTGGATTTTAACACTGAAGCTTTCTTT. Encoded protein: CASSLDFNTEAFF.